This T cell receptor beta chain emerged from a study of neurological immune-mediated disorders. V was clipped by 4 bases and J by 0 bases; unmatched bases: 9. Germline V lookup: CDR1 SGHKS, CDR2 YYEKEE (reference sequence). The CDR3 runs to 19 residues. TCRdb ran MiXCR on the 5' RACE reads and lists one entry per CDR3 protein. The sample comprises tens of thousands of distinct CDR3 sequences, about 4% of which are singletons, and 1.3% rests with the top ten. This clonotype was seen ten or more times. The material sequenced was PBMCs. This TCR was recovered from a young man with multiple sclerosis. V usage is TRBV5-5 and J usage is TRBJ2-1, with 14 bases identical to TRBD2. CDR3 residues: CASSPGLAGGADSYNEQFF. CDR3 sequence (DNA): TGTGCCAGCAGCCCCGGACTAGCGGGGGGTGCCGACTCCTACAATGAGCAGTTCTTC.